Sequencing of this TCR beta chain was carried out in a study of a mutant IDH1 vaccine in newly diagnosed glioma. The wider study: Vaccine administration was initiated 4-6 weeks following radiotherapy alone, or with temozolomide cycles.

The protocol was immunoSEQ multiplex PCR, while the TCRdb copy is restricted to in-frame clones and leaves out a portion. The data show about 36,000 clones, more than 80% seen once. The CDR3 extends over 19 amino acids. Concerning this clone: Its antigen is currently unknown.

Time point defined: week 5, during vaccination. A 20-mer mutant IDH1 peptide at 300 ug was injected subcutaneously with topical imiquimod. Each astrocytoma in the donors was new, WHO grade 3 or 4, IDH1-mutant and ATRX-lost. The clonotype originates from a man aged 45-65 years with glioma. Specimen: PBMCs, collected from a glioma patient whose treatment included an IDH1 peptide vaccine. V and J are TRBV1 and TRBJ2-3. TRBV1 is shown as a pseudogene. CDR3 protein: CTSSQPRGIRGPSTDTQYF. The CDR3 region has the DNA TGCACCAGCAGCCAACCCCGGGGTATCCGGGGGCCTTCCACAGATACGCAGTATTTT.